These T cell receptor beta chains were read from a single sample in a study of vaccination and CD4 T cells after COVID-19. In TCRdb, the PCR reads were re-called with MiXCR into one record per CDR3 protein. The data hold about 21,000 distinct CDR3 sequences, with around three fifths observed a single time. The material sequenced was CD4+ T cells from blood, taken before SARS-CoV-2 vaccination. The receptors here all came from a human donor who had recovered from COVID-19. The CDR3 runs from the conserved cysteine through the conserved F or W. Each record gives: V gene, J gene, clone size, D gene, CDR3 protein, CDR3 DNA. A D gene is named only where the DNA matches it firmly. The size entry is marked missing in some rows and otherwise reads once, few, many or a size class.

TRBV7-2	TRBJ2-2	few	NA	CASSLEYRELFF	TGTGCCAGCAGCTTGGAATATAGGGAGCTGTTTTTT
TRBV4-2	TRBJ2-2	few	NA	CASSQLWGNTGELFF	TGTGCCAGCAGCCAGCTGTGGGGGAACACCGGGGAGCTGTTTTTT
TRBV7-9	TRBJ2-7	NA	NA	CASSRASGMSSYEQYF	TGTGCCAGCAGCCGAGCGAGCGGAATGAGCTCCTACGAGCAGTACTTC
TRBV28	TRBJ2-2	NA	TRBD1	CASTGQGVGTGELFF	TGTGCCAGCACCGGACAGGGGGTGGGCACCGGGGAGCTGTTTTTT
TRBV6-1	TRBJ1-4	NA	TRBD1	CASSEALGGQGGEKLFF	TGTGCCAGCAGTGAAGCGCTAGGGGGACAGGGAGGAGAAAAACTGTTTTTT
TRBV28	TRBJ2-1	NA	NA	CASSLRFQAAYNEQFF	TGTGCCAGCAGTTTAAGGTTTCAGGCCGCCTACAATGAGCAGTTCTTC
TRBV7-3	TRBJ2-3	NA	NA	CASSFKRPDTQYF	TGTGCCAGCAGCTTTAAACGCCCAGATACGCAGTATTTT
TRBV11-3	TRBJ2-1	NA	TRBD2	CASSLESSGRPNNEQFF	TGTGCCAGCAGCTTAGAGTCTAGCGGGAGGCCGAACAATGAGCAGTTCTTC
TRBV7-2	TRBJ1-1	NA	NA	CASSFQRGVNTEAFF	TGTGCCAGCAGCTTCCAAAGGGGCGTGAACACTGAAGCTTTCTTT
TRBV5-8	TRBJ2-5	NA	NA	CASSARGGETQYF	TGTGCCAGCAGCGCCAGGGGCGGAGAGACCCAGTACTTC
TRBV20-1	TRBJ2-5	NA	NA	CSASRWQETQYF	TGCAGTGCTAGTAGGTGGCAAGAGACCCAGTACTTC